One and the same sample provided the 9 T cell receptor beta chains below, sequenced in a study of blood T cell repertoires in COVID-19 (dated by TCRdb to about 2020). Library generation was performed with the immunoSEQ multiplex PCR assay. The table comes from immuneACCESS by way of TCRdb, which keeps in-frame sequences with V and J called. Part of the clones is missing from these tables; in studies checked, under half for an unresolved V gene and the rest for unknown reasons. Counted in this sample were tens of thousands of clones; about 80% of them appeared once. Of the sample, about 16% falls within the top ten clones. The specimen was peripheral blood. The receptors derive from a man older than 75 with active COVID-19.

This sequence joins TRBV7-9 and TRBJ1-2; D may be TRBD1 (6 bases). Germline V gene lookup returns CDR1 SEHNR and CDR2 FQNEAQ (reference sequence). V was trimmed by 5 bases and J by 1 base, leaving 17 bases between them. CDR3 length: 16 amino acids. CDR3 DNA sequence: TGTGCCAGCAGCACCTCTGGACAGACCCGTAACTATGGCTACACCTTC. Protein product: CASSTSGQTRNYGYTF.

The chain links TRBV11-1 to TRBJ1-1; no definite D call. V was shortened by 5 bases and J by 1 base, with 11 bases between the two germline ends. Germline loops: CDR1 SGHAT, CDR2 FQDESV (reference sequence). This CDR3 contains 14 residues. The CDR3 loop is CASSQPPGNTEAFF. The DNA of the CDR3 is TGTGCCAGCAGCCAGCCCCCGGGGAACACTGAAGCTTTCTTT.

The V gene is TRBV20-1, the J gene TRBJ2-7, with D possibly TRBD1 on 5 matching bases. The CDR3 runs to 11 residues. Trimming took off 6 bases at V and 5 bases at J, with 11 bases between the two ends. The germline gives CDR1 DFQATT, CDR2 SNEGSKA (reference sequence). The CDR3 spells CSAQQGNEQYF. The CDR3 region has the DNA TGCAGTGCACAGCAGGGTAACGAGCAGTACTTC.

To note about this clone: This CDR3 is also generated by other DNA sequences in the sample. The chain is built from TRBV27 and TRBJ2-1; 9 nucleotides match TRBD2. The CDR3 sequence is 15 residues long. CDR1 is MNHEY, CDR2 SMNVEV, per germline (reference sequence). V shed 3 bases, J shed 4 bases, and the junction held 4 bases outside the gene matches. The CDR3 reads CASSFASGVYNEQFF. The DNA for the CDR3 is TGTGCCAGCAGTTTTGCTAGCGGGGTATACAATGAGCAGTTCTTC.

The chain carries TRBV7-8 and TRBJ2-7, with D unclear. CDR1 SGHVS and CDR2 FQNEAQ come from the germline V gene. The CDR3 is made up of 15 amino acids. V was pared by 0 bases and J by 2 bases, with 11 bases between. CDR3: CASSLAGSFTYEQYF. The CDR3 coding sequence is TGTGCCAGCAGCTTAGCCGGTAGTTTTACCTACGAGCAGTACTTC.

The V call is TRBV19, the J call TRBJ1-4; 7 bases match TRBD1. This CDR3 is built from 15 residues. In germline, CDR1 is LNHDA, CDR2 SQIVND (reference sequence). V gave up 4 bases and J gave up 17 bases; unmatched junction bases: 19. The CDR3 region is CASSTSPGTAFPGFF. The CDR3 DNA reads as TGTGCCAGTAGTACTTCTCCCGGGACAGCCTTTCCCGGTTTTTTT.

The chain has TRBV2 and TRBJ1-6, with 9 bases lining up with TRBD1. Germline values: CDR1 SNHLY, CDR2 FYNNEI. The CDR3 runs 15 residues. V lost 6 bases, J lost 6 bases, and 6 bases stayed unmatched. This chain's CDR3 is CASSGTGKGNSPLHF. In DNA form, the CDR3 reads TGTGCCAGCAGCGGGACAGGGAAGGGTAATTCACCCCTCCACTTT.

Concerning this clone itself: Within the sample, other DNA sequences also encode this same CDR3. The chain employs TRBV2 and TRBJ2-3, with 8 bases identical to TRBD2. After removal of 9 bases from V and 2 bases from J, the junction contained 7 bases not matched to a gene. The germline CDR1 and CDR2 sequences are SNHLY and FYNNEI. The CDR3 extends over 14 amino acids. This chain's CDR3 is CASGRGGSTDTQYF. The DNA for the CDR3 is TGTGCCAGTGGCCGGGGGGGCTCCACAGATACGCAGTATTTT.

The CDR3: CASSYHRTDEKLFF. CDR3 in DNA: TGTGCCAGCAGTTACCATCGAACGGATGAAAAACTGTTTTTT. The chain couples TRBV6-5 to TRBJ1-4; D gene uncertain. Germline CDR1 reads MNHEY; CDR2 reads SVGAGI. V was trimmed by 2 bases and J by 6 bases, leaving 10 bases between them. The CDR3 length is 14 residues.